The 5 T cell receptor beta chains given below trace back to one sample, sequenced in a study of T cells in women clearing cervical HPV infection. Libraries were prepared by immunoSEQ multiplex PCR; TCRdb keeps only in-frame clonotypes and omits some of them. The sample includes about 39,000 clones. The specimen was blood buffy coat. Every receptor here comes from a woman aged 18 to 75 with a cervical HPV16 infection that either progressed to CIN3+ or cleared (not recorded which).

Notes on this clone: The CDR3 is cut off 3 residues early in the read; its end comes from the germline J gene. The V call is TRBV10-3, the J call TRBJ1-5, with 7 positions matching TRBD1. The CDR3 runs 13 residues. V lost 7 bases to trimming and J lost 3 bases; unmatched junction nucleotides: 3. Germline assignment: CDR1 ENHRY and CDR2 SYGVKD. The CDR3 protein is CAIKTGPNQPQHF. Partial CDR3 DNA: TGTGCCATCAAGACAGGGCCCAATCAGCCC.

The sequenced CDR3 bases are TGTGCCAGCAGGGGGACAGGGAATACCGGGGAG. Its protein is CASRGTGNTGE. The entire CDR3 protein reads CASRGTGNTGELFF. The chain has TRBV11-3 and TRBJ2-2; TRBD1 matches at 9 bases. From the germline J gene comes the end of the CDR3, since the read stops 3 residues before it. Germline V gene lookup returns CDR1 SGHNT and CDR2 YENEEA. The CDR3 has 14 residues. Unmatched junction bases numbered 4, after V lost 6 bases and J lost 5 bases. Looking up the rest from reference TRBV11-3 and TRBJ2-2 gives the full variable domain: EAGVVQSPRYKIIEKKQPVAFWCNPISGHNTLYWYLQNLGQGPELLIRYENEEAVDDSQLPKDRFSAERLKGVDSTLKIQPAELGDSAVYLCASRGTGNTGELFFGEGSRLTVL.

Concerning this clone: The read is 3 residues too short to cover the CDR3 end, so that end is filled in from the germline J gene. The chain employs TRBV19 and TRBJ2-1; D is possibly TRBD1 (7 bases). Germline CDR1 reads LNHDA; CDR2 reads SQIVND (reference sequence). The CDR3 contains 14 residues. V was shortened by 6 bases and J by 4 bases, with 13 bases between the two germline ends. The DNA read from the CDR3 is TGTGCCAGTAGGGCGGGACAGTTATACAATGAG. Encoded protein: CASRAGQLYNE. In full, the CDR3 is CASRAGQLYNEQFF. Full variable domain (remainder filled in from reference TRBV19 and TRBJ2-1): DGGITQSPKYLFRKEGQNVTLSCEQNLNHDAMYWYRQDPGQGLRLIYYSQIVNDFQKGDIAEGYSVSREKKESFPLTVTSAQKNPTAFYLCASRAGQLYNEQFFGPGTRLTVL.

Remarks on this clone: The read terminates 3 residues ahead of where the CDR3 ends, so the germline J gene completes it. The chain joins TRBV29-1 to TRBJ2-1; 8 bases are a match to TRBD1. This CDR3 spans 14 amino acids. CDR1 and CDR2 (germline): SQVTM, ANQGSEA. J was trimmed by 1 base and V by 7 bases; bases with no gene match: 6. The CDR3 loop is CSAPGTGSYNEQFF. The covered CDR3 bases are TGCAGCGCACCCGGGACAGGATCCTACAATGAG.

For this clone: The CDR3 extends 3 residues past the end of the read, so its final part is completed from the germline J gene. The chain links TRBV6-1 to TRBJ1-5; tentative D call: TRBD1 (6 bases). V was cut by 2 bases and J by 7 bases, with 15 bases left in between. CDR3 length: 15 residues. Germline V lookup: CDR1 MNHNS, CDR2 SASEGT. This CDR3 is CASSEQSGEGQPQHF. The CDR3 bases that were read are TGTGCCAGCAGTGAACAGTCAGGGGAAGGCCAGCCC.